This T cell receptor (beta chain) was sequenced during a study of blood T cell repertoires in COVID-19. Study overall: Acute and convalescent COVID-19 specimens originated in the United States, Italy and Spain. Nucleic acid was either cDNA or gDNA, and it came from T cells, B-cell-depleted T cells, or PBMCs.

Study members were between roughly 18 and 90 years old and lived in around 24 US regions. Per the authors' pipeline: Reference gene primer amplification in the assay estimated nucleated cell counts. This table comes from immunoSEQ multiplex PCR, and its TCRdb copy is limited to in-frame clones, with some not included. V, J and clone size reflect that table, while D and trimming were determined from the DNA. Of about 430,000 clones listed, over 75% were seen once; the top ten hold about 1.4%. Sequenced sample: PBMCs or T cells enriched from blood (not recorded which). This clonotype originated in a woman under 30 who had been exposed to COVID-19.

CDR3 sequence: CASTGTGDNEQFF. CDR3 nucleotides: TGTGCCAGCACCGGGACAGGGGACAATGAGCAGTTCTTC. The chain combines TRBV5-6 with TRBJ2-1, with TRBD1 matching over 10 bases. The CDR3 runs 13 residues. The trim removed 6 bases at V and 5 bases at J, leaving 2 bases unmatched. Germline V CDR1 and CDR2: SGHDT, YYEEEE.